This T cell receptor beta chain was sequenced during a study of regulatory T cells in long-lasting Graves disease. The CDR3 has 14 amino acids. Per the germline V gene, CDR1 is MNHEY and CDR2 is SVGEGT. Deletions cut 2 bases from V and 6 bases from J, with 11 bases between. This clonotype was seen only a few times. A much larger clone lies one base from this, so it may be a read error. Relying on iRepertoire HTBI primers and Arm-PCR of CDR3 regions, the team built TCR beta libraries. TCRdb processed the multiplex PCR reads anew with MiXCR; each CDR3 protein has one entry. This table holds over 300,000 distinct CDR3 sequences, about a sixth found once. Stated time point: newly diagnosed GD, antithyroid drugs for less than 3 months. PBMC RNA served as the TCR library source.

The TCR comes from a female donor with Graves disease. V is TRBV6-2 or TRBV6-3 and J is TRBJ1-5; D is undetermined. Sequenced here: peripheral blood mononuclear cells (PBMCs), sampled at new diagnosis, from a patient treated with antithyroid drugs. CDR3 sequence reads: CASSYIQSTQPQHF. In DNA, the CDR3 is TGTGCCAGCAGTTACATACAGTCTACTCAGCCCCAGCATTTT.